This entry concerns a single T cell receptor (beta chain). This record comes from a study of shared T cell receptors in the human thymus. The table came from immunoSEQ multiplex PCR; TCRdb's copy has only in-frame clones and leaves some out. This table holds 700,000 or so clones, 75% to 90% found once. The CDR3 runs 15 residues. Germline-derived CDR1 and CDR2 are SNHLY and FYNNEI. With V trimmed by 9 bases and J by 1 base, 11 bases remained unmatched. The data were also submitted as part of a second study, on human thymus T cells. This second study notes: Donor material was obtained from healthy Finnish infants undergoing corrective surgery for congenital heart defects. Thymus specimens were resections from corrective heart surgery. Thymic and blood repertoires appeared to carry a bias in their V and J gene usage.

The source is a girl under three years old with a congenital heart defect. Source material: thymocytes. This rearrangement joins TRBV2 to TRBJ1-1; TRBD1 agrees at 7 bases. CDR3: CASQLQGIGNTEAFF. The CDR3 DNA reads TGTGCCAGTCAACTACAGGGGATTGGGAACACTGAAGCTTTCTTT.